A single sample gave rise to the 32 T cell receptor beta chains below, sequenced in a study of T cells in Graves' hyperthyroidism and ophthalmopathy. Amplified TCR beta CDR3 regions came from RNA transcripts. RT-PCR in the first round (using the HTBI primer set) targeted the TCR CDR3. TCRdb ran MiXCR on the multiplex PCR reads and lists one entry per CDR3 protein. This repertoire shows about 250,000 distinct CDR3 sequences, around 24% found once; its top ten account for about 40%. The sequenced sample was blood. These receptors were collected from a woman aged 40-49 years with Graves' ophthalmopathy.

This clonotype was recorded at least ten times. The CDR3 here is CATSEGALSGLPQHF. The CDR3 coding sequence is TGTGCCACCAGTGAAGGGGCCCTCTCGGGGTTGCCCCAGCATTTT. The rearrangement uses TRBV24-1 and TRBJ1-5, with D perhaps TRBD1 (5 bases). V was pared by 4 bases and J by 9 bases, with 18 bases between. This CDR3 is built from 15 residues. Germline values: CDR1 KGHDR, CDR2 SFDVKD.

This clonotype has a count of ten or more. J is TRBJ1-2 and V is TRBV6-1; D gene unclear. V was shortened by 4 bases and J by 0 bases, with 12 bases between the two germline ends. CDR1 is MNHNS and CDR2 is SASEGT in the germline V gene. The CDR3 totals 15 residues. The CDR3 nucleotides are TGTGCCAGCAGTGCGTACCCTGAAGCTAACTATGGCTACACCTTC. Protein: CASSAYPEANYGYTF.

In this sample, this clonotype turned up a few times. The J gene is TRBJ2-7, the V gene TRBV12-3 or TRBV12-4; D not resolved. This CDR3 is built from 11 residues. The germline V and J ends were trimmed by 2 bases and 7 bases, with 6 bases remaining between them. The DNA of the CDR3 is TGTGCCAGCAGTTTAAGGCGGGAGCAGTACTTC. Protein product: CASSLRREQYF.

Ten or more counts support this clonotype. The J gene is TRBJ2-7, the V gene TRBV18; possibly TRBD1 for D (6 bases). This CDR3 has 13 amino acids. Germline V CDR1 and CDR2: KGHSH, LQKENI. V was pared by 1 base and J by 5 bases, with 9 bases between. This CDR3 reads CASSPHRDDEQYF. DNA of the CDR3: TGTGCCAGCTCACCACACAGGGACGACGAGCAGTACTTC.

A remark on this clonotype: With a much larger clone just one base away, this may be a read error. The CDR3 coding sequence is TGTGCCACCAGTGATCCGGTCAGGGTCGGGGGCTACACCTTC. This sequence encodes CATSDPVRVGGYTF. The chain joins TRBV24-1 to TRBJ1-2, with a weak D call TRBD1 (5 bases). The V gene's germline CDR1 is KGHDR and CDR2 SFDVKD. V was cut by 3 bases and J by 8 bases, with 15 bases left in between. The CDR3 totals 14 residues.

This clonotype was seen ten or more times. CDR3 region: CASRLAFSSYEQYF. The DNA of the CDR3 is TGTGCCAGCAGATTAGCGTTTAGCTCCTACGAGCAGTACTTC. The chain carries TRBV2 and TRBJ2-7; possible D gene TRBD2, 5 bases. Trimming pared 6 bases from V and 0 bases from J, leaving 12 bases between. Per germline, CDR1 SNHLY and CDR2 FYNNEI. The length of the CDR3 is 14 residues.

The CDR3 DNA reads TGTGCCAGCAAGTACGGTACCGGGGAGCTGTTTTTT. Protein product: CASKYGTGELFF. The genes are TRBV12-3 or TRBV12-4 and TRBJ2-2; D is undetermined. V lost 7 bases and J 5 bases, leaving 8 bases between the germline ends. The CDR3 contains 12 residues.

The rearrangement joins TRBV6-1 to TRBJ1-1, with D tentatively TRBD1 (5 bases). Between the trimmed V and J ends, which lost 7 bases and 1 base, there was a span of 13 bases. There are 14 residues in the CDR3. Germline V lookup: CDR1 MNHNS, CDR2 SASEGT. The CDR3 sequence: CASKDRTKNTEAFF. CDR3 nucleotides: TGTGCCAGCAAGGATCGGACAAAGAACACTGAAGCTTTCTTT.

The chain is built from TRBV10-3 and TRBJ2-7; 7 nucleotides align to TRBD2. Trimming at V came to 10 bases and at J to 0 bases, leaving 3 bases not matched to a gene. Germline CDR1 is ENHRY and CDR2 is SYGVKD. CDR3 length: 12 residues. This chain's CDR3 is CATQRGSYEQYF. In DNA form, the CDR3 reads TGTGCCACCCAGCGGGGCTCCTACGAGCAGTACTTC.

This clonotype has ten or more counts. With a much larger clone just one base away, this may be a read error. The chain employs TRBV7-2 and TRBJ2-7; D not resolved. The germline V gene encodes CDR1 SGHTA and CDR2 FQGNSA. The CDR3 loop spans 13 amino acids. V lost 5 bases to trimming and J lost 0 bases, with 8 bases between them. The CDR3 region is CASSIGYSYEQYF. The CDR3 DNA reads TGTGCCAGCAGCATTGGTTACTCCTACGAGCAGTACTTC.

Many counts were recorded for this clonotype. V gene TRBV13 combines with J gene TRBJ2-7; D not certain. The germline gives CDR1 PRHDT, CDR2 FYEKMQ (reference sequence). The ends were cut back, 5 bases at V and 2 bases at J, with 7 bases in the middle. The CDR3 length is 12 residues. CDR3 region: CASSRAPYEQYF. The CDR3 DNA reads as TGTGCCAGCAGCAGAGCTCCCTACGAGCAGTACTTC.

This clonotype occurred many times. The V call is TRBV6-5, the J call TRBJ1-1; D call uncertain. From germline, CDR1 is MNHEY and CDR2 SVGAGI. Trimming took off 5 bases at V and 4 bases at J, with 14 bases between the two ends. CDR3 length equals 14 residues. This CDR3 reads CASSPLGRGTEAFF. Written as DNA, the CDR3 is TGTGCCAGCAGTCCGCTAGGGCGGGGCACTGAAGCTTTCTTT.

The chain couples TRBV6-2 or TRBV6-3 to TRBJ2-7, with TRBD2 matching over 9 bases. J lost 3 bases, V lost 2 bases, and 5 bases had no gene match. Germline-derived CDR1 and CDR2 are MNHEY and SVGEGT. This CDR3 spans 15 amino acids. CDR3 coding DNA: TGTGCCAGCAGTTACAGGGCTAGCGGGAACTACGAGCAGTACTTC. Translating it yields CASSYRASGNYEQYF.

On this clonotype itself: Being one base from a much bigger clone, this may be a read error. The CDR3 does not end in the conserved phenylalanine or tryptophan, so this is likely a read error. The chain couples TRBV7-8 to TRBJ2-3; TRBD1 matches at 7 bases. This CDR3 is built from 15 residues. CDR1 and CDR2 from the germline V gene are SGHVS and FQNEAQ. Trimming cost V 5 bases and J 4 bases; bases outside gene matches: 9. DNA for the CDR3: TGTGCCAGCAGCAACGACAGGGTTTGGGCAGATACGCAGTATTCT. Protein sequence: CASSNDRVWADTQYS.

On this clonotype itself: One end of the junction does not line up with germline, which may come from a read error. The CDR3 here is CTSSQDLGGSGANVLTF. As DNA, the CDR3 is TGTACCAGCAGCCAAGATCTTGGGGGTTCTGGGGCCAACGTCCTGACTTTC. The V gene is TRBV4-2, the J gene TRBJ2-6; either TRBD1 or TRBD2 may fit D (5 bases each). This CDR3 region has 17 residues. Germline-derived CDR1 and CDR2 are LGHNA and YNFKEQ.

This clonotype was detected many times. This chain joins TRBV28 and TRBJ2-7; TRBD2 matches 10 bases. Germline values: CDR1 MDHEN, CDR2 SYDVKM. The CDR3 covers 17 residues. Trimming at V came to 2 bases and at J to 0 bases, leaving 7 bases not matched to a gene. The CDR3 loop reads CASSLRSLAGDSYEQYF. CDR3 DNA sequence: TGTGCCAGCAGTTTACGCAGCCTAGCGGGAGACTCCTACGAGCAGTACTTC.

This clonotype appeared many times. V and J are TRBV6-1 and TRBJ1-5; D perhaps matches TRBD1 (6 bases). Trimming pared 4 bases from V and 3 bases from J, leaving 13 bases between. Germline V gene lookup returns CDR1 MNHNS and CDR2 SASEGT. The CDR3 is made up of 15 amino acids. In nucleotides, the CDR3 is TGTGCCAGCAGTGTGGGCAGGGGCGCCAATCAGCCCCAGCATTTT. Encoded protein: CASSVGRGANQPQHF.

This clonotype has a count of ten or more. The chain combines TRBV27 with TRBJ2-4; tentative D call: TRBD1 (6 bases). This CDR3 comprises 14 residues. Germline V gene sequence: CDR1 MNHEY, CDR2 SMNVEV (reference sequence). Trimming pared 7 bases from V and 7 bases from J, leaving 17 bases between. For the CDR3, the DNA is TGTGCCAGCATTCAAGGGGGTTGGTTGAACATTCAGTACTTC. This translates into CASIQGGWLNIQYF.

The chain has TRBV27 and TRBJ1-5; D not resolved. The CDR3 is 14 amino acids. Germline V CDR1 and CDR2: MNHEY, SMNVEV (reference sequence). V was shortened by 5 bases and J by 5 bases, with 13 bases between the two germline ends. CDR3 sequence (DNA): TGTGCCAGCAGTCCATCAATACACGATCAGCCCCAGCATTTT. Translated, it gives CASSPSIHDQPQHF.

This clonotype was counted at least ten times. The CDR3 coding sequence is TGTGCCAGCTCACCGCGGCCGTTTTTCGGTGATTCACCCCTCCACTTT. It yields the protein CASSPRPFFGDSPLHF. V and J are TRBV18 and TRBJ1-6, with D unresolved. Germline CDR1 KGHSH, CDR2 LQKENI. Trimming left V 3 bases short and J 8 bases short, with 17 bases between. The CDR3 spans 16 residues.

This clonotype came up many times. The V and J genes are TRBV20-1 and TRBJ2-7; TRBD2 aligns across 14 bases. The CDR3 has 16 amino acids. With V trimmed by 6 bases and J by 3 bases, 10 bases remained unmatched. CDR1 is DFQATT and CDR2 is SNEGSKA in the germline V gene (reference sequence). CDR3 bases: TGCAGTGCCAACGGACTAGCGGGAGGACTAAGCTACGAGCAGTACTTC. Protein: CSANGLAGGLSYEQYF.

The rearrangement links TRBV12-3 or TRBV12-4 to TRBJ1-5, with 7 bases matching TRBD1. The V segment lost 0 bases and the J segment 9 bases; nucleotides outside the gene matches: 8. There are 15 residues in the CDR3. The CDR3 region has the DNA TGTGCCAGCAGTTTAGCCACAGGGGACGTTATGCCCCAGCATTTT. Encoded protein: CASSLATGDVMPQHF.

The genes are TRBV7-8 and TRBJ1-5, with D possibly matching TRBD1 (5 bases). The CDR3 is made up of 14 amino acids. The V end lost 4 bases, the J end lost 5 bases, and 12 bases lay between the germline ends. Germline CDR1 SGHVS, CDR2 FQNEAQ. Here the CDR3 reads CASSSRRGDQPQHF. The CDR3 DNA sequence: TGTGCCAGCAGCTCCCGACGGGGGGATCAGCCCCAGCATTTT. Looking up the rest from reference TRBV7-8 and TRBJ1-5 gives the full variable domain: GAGVSQSPRYKVAKRGQDVALRCDPISGHVSLFWYQQALGQGPEFLTYFQNEAQLDKSGLPSDRFFAERPEGSVSTLKIQRTQQEDSAVYLCASSSRRGDQPQHFGDGTRLSIL.

J is TRBJ1-1 and V is TRBV20-1, with D tentatively TRBD1 (5 bases). CDR1 is DFQATT, CDR2 SNEGSKA, per germline (reference sequence). The CDR3 contains 15 residues. V was clipped by 0 bases and J by 1 base, with 12 bases between them. The CDR3, as DNA: TGCAGTGCTAGAGATGGTGGGGGTTCGAACACTGAAGCTTTCTTT. Amino acid sequence: CSARDGGGSNTEAFF.

This chain connects TRBV15 to TRBJ1-2, with 9 positions matching TRBD1. Germline CDR1 is LNHNV and CDR2 is YYDKDF (reference sequence). The ends lost 5 bases at V and 6 bases at J; junction bases unmatched: 4. This CDR3 comprises 13 residues. In nucleotides, the CDR3 is TGTGCCACCAGCCGGACAGGGGAAGATGGCTACACCTTC. This gives the protein CATSRTGEDGYTF.

The chain links TRBV15 to TRBJ2-7, with 11 bases identical to TRBD1. CDR1 is LNHNV, CDR2 YYDKDF, per germline (reference sequence). V was pared by 5 bases and J by 7 bases, with 7 bases of the junction left unmatched. This CDR3 has 14 amino acids. Written as DNA, the CDR3 is TGTGCCACCAGCGGCGGGACAGGGGGACTGGAGCAGTACTTC. Its protein is CATSGGTGGLEQYF. The whole variable domain, remainder taken from reference TRBV15 and TRBJ2-7, is DAMVIQNPRYQVTQFGKPVTLSCSQTLNHNVMYWYQQKSSQAPKLLFHYYDKDFNNEADTPDNFQSRRPNTSFCFLDIRSPGLGDTAMYLCATSGGTGGLEQYFGPGTRLTVT.

This clonotype was found many times. The chain recombines TRBV20-1 with TRBJ2-7, with D tentatively TRBD1 (6 bases). CDR3 length equals 13 residues. Per germline, CDR1 DFQATT and CDR2 SNEGSKA (reference sequence). Deletions cut 0 bases from V and 1 base from J, with 7 bases between. The CDR3 reads CSAREDSSYEQYF. Here the CDR3 DNA reads TGCAGTGCTAGAGAGGACAGTTCCTACGAGCAGTACTTC.

This clonotype was seen at least ten times. The CDR3 DNA sequence: TGCGCCAGCAGCCAAAAACGGGCCCGTCAGCCCCAGCATTTT. Its protein is CASSQKRARQPQHF. The chain has TRBV4-1 and TRBJ1-5, with D unresolved. V was cut by 2 bases and J by 6 bases, with 11 bases left in between. The CDR3 is 14 residues long. Germline-derived CDR1 and CDR2 are MGHRA and YSYEKL.

Only a few counts were recorded for this clonotype. This chain links TRBV28 with TRBJ1-2, with a weak D call TRBD1 (5 bases). V dropped 5 bases and J dropped 8 bases, with 9 bases sitting between them. The CDR3 runs to 11 residues. CDR1 is MDHEN, CDR2 SYDVKM, per germline. The CDR3 region is CASSPTGGYTF. Written as DNA, the CDR3 is TGTGCCAGCAGTCCAACAGGCGGCTACACCTTC.

This clonotype was detected many times. The junction does not match germline at one end; this may be a read error. This rearrangement joins TRBV6-1 to TRBJ2-7; D might be TRBD1 or TRBD2, each matching 5 bases. This CDR3 comprises 13 residues. CDR1 is MNHNS and CDR2 is SASEGT in the germline V gene. CDR3 in DNA: TGTACCAGCAGTGAATGGGCAGGGACCGAGCAGTACTTC. Its translation: CTSSEWAGTEQYF.

V is TRBV27 and J is TRBJ1-5; 7 positions agree with TRBD1. CDR3 length: 18 residues. In germline, CDR1 is MNHEY, CDR2 SMNVEV (reference sequence). V lost 1 base, J lost 3 bases, and 12 bases stayed unmatched. The CDR3 coding sequence is TGTGCCAGCAGTTTATTCTTCCTTCCGGGACAGAACAATCAGCCCCAGCATTTT. Translated: CASSLFFLPGQNNQPQHF.

The chain couples TRBV4-1 to TRBJ2-7; D is ambiguous. Germline-derived CDR1 and CDR2 are MGHRA and YSYEKL. The CDR3 is 12 residues long. Trimming took 1 base from V and 7 from J, leaving 8 bases between them. CDR3 loop: CASSQAQEEQYF. In nucleotides, the CDR3 is TGCGCCAGCAGCCAAGCGCAGGAAGAGCAGTACTTC.